The 22 T cell receptor beta chains given below trace back to one sample, sequenced in a study of T cell responses to AZD1222 COVID-19 vaccine. Data came from immunoSEQ multiplex PCR; TCRdb stores just in-frame clones and leaves some out. In the table there are tens of thousands of clones, roughly 85% of which are singletons. The sample in question was peripheral blood, obtained 28 days after the second AZD1222 dose. The receptors shown here come from an adult who received the AZD1222 COVID-19 vaccine.

DNA for the CDR3: TGTGCCAGCAGCTTTTTTCGCGGCATGAGCTACGAGCAGTACTTC. Its protein product is CASSFFRGMSYEQYF. The rearrangement links TRBV11-2 to TRBJ2-7; D is uncertain. V was clipped by 3 bases and J by 3 bases, with 15 bases between them. Germline V gene lookup returns CDR1 SGHAT and CDR2 FQNNGV. CDR3 length equals 15 residues.

The count of this clone is one. The rearrangement links TRBV11-2 to TRBJ1-3; D ambiguous. Germline V gene data show CDR1 as SGHAT and CDR2 as FQNNGV. V lost 1 base, J lost 1 base, and 8 bases lay in between. CDR3 size: 15 residues. CDR3 nucleotides: TGTGCCAGCAGCTTAGGGGGTGGTTCTGGAAACACCATATATTTT. Its translation: CASSLGGGSGNTIYF.

The rearrangement joins TRBV9 to TRBJ2-5; 15 bases are a match to TRBD2. The V and J ends lost 4 bases and 5 bases, in that order; junction bases with no gene match: 6. The CDR3 spans 16 residues. CDR1 SGDLS and CDR2 YYNGEE come from the germline V gene. The CDR3 spells CASSPGTSGGMETQYF. For the CDR3, the DNA is TGTGCCAGCAGCCCAGGGACTAGCGGGGGGATGGAGACCCAGTACTTC.

This clone was seen once. The chain links TRBV6-5 to TRBJ2-4, with 9 bases aligning to TRBD2. Losses at the gene ends were 6 bases for V and 7 bases for J; bases not matched to a gene: 7. CDR1 and CDR2 from the germline V gene are MNHEY and SVGAGI. The CDR3 sequence is 14 residues long. The CDR3: CASSGTGTSNIQYF. The CDR3 bases are TGTGCCAGCAGCGGTACCGGGACTAGCAACATTCAGTACTTC.

V is TRBV27 and J is TRBJ2-1; no clear D gene. Germline assignment: CDR1 MNHEY and CDR2 SMNVEV (reference sequence). This CDR3 contains 14 residues. The ends were cut back, 4 bases at V and 0 bases at J, with 7 bases in the middle. CDR3 protein: CASSSDGSYNEQFF. The CDR3 DNA follows: TGTGCCAGCAGTTCGGACGGCTCCTACAATGAGCAGTTCTTC.

The chain uses TRBV2 and TRBJ2-1; perhaps TRBD2 as D (6 bases). This CDR3 region has 14 residues. V lost 6 bases, J lost 7 bases, and 16 bases lay in between. Per germline, CDR1 SNHLY and CDR2 FYNNEI. This CDR3 is CASRAGLPNNEQFF. CDR3 nucleotide sequence: TGTGCCAGCAGGGCGGGGCTACCAAATAATGAGCAGTTCTTC.

The V and J genes are TRBV14 and TRBJ2-2; D possibly uses TRBD1 or TRBD2 (6 bases each). The CDR3 runs to 20 residues. Trimming took 4 bases from V and 0 from J, leaving 24 bases between them. Germline assignment: CDR1 SGHDN and CDR2 FVKESK. The CDR3 here is CASSPLPGRRGPTNTGELFF. CDR3 DNA sequence: TGTGCCAGCAGCCCGTTACCAGGAAGACGGGGGCCCACGAACACCGGGGAGCTGTTTTTT.

This chain uses TRBV6-5 with TRBJ2-5, with TRBD1 identical over 7 bases. Losses at the gene ends were 6 bases for V and 6 bases for J; bases not matched to a gene: 7. This CDR3 has 13 residues. Germline V gives CDR1 MNHEY, CDR2 SVGAGI. CDR3 nucleotides: TGTGCCAGCAGCCCACAGGGGAGACAGACCCAGTACTTC. Protein product: CASSPQGRQTQYF.

J is TRBJ2-1 and V is TRBV11-3; D gene unclear. With 5 bases removed from V and 7 bases from J, the gap between germline ends came to 9 bases. CDR1 is SGHNT, CDR2 YENEEA, per germline. The CDR3 length is 12 residues. This CDR3 is CASSPWANEQFF. In DNA, the CDR3 is TGTGCCAGCAGCCCGTGGGCTAATGAGCAGTTCTTC.

This clone was found once. The chain uses TRBV6-5 and TRBJ2-7; the D gene is possibly TRBD1 (5 bases). CDR3 size: 12 residues. In germline, CDR1 is MNHEY, CDR2 SVGAGI. V lost 8 bases and J lost 6, with 14 bases in between. Written as DNA, the CDR3 is TGTGCCAGCTGGCAGGGAACAGGCGAGCAGTACTTC. It translates to CASWQGTGEQYF.

The chain recombines TRBV18 with TRBJ2-1; D is perhaps TRBD1 or TRBD2 (5 bases each). With 0 bases removed from V and 8 bases from J, the gap between germline ends came to 8 bases. Germline loops: CDR1 KGHSH, CDR2 LQKENI. This CDR3 is built from 13 residues. The CDR3 loop reads CASSPPGDHEQFF. The CDR3 nucleotides are TGTGCCAGCTCACCACCGGGGGATCATGAGCAGTTCTTC.

This clone was detected once. This chain joins TRBV5-1 and TRBJ1-5, with TRBD1 as a possible D gene (5 bases). This CDR3 spans 14 amino acids. The germline V gene encodes CDR1 SGHRS and CDR2 YFSETQ. The V end lost 0 bases, the J end lost 7 bases, and 11 bases lay between the germline ends. CDR3 DNA: TGCGCCAGCAGCTTGGGAGGGGCAGGGCAGCCCCAGCATTTT. Residues: CASSLGGAGQPQHF.

V usage is TRBV27 and J usage is TRBJ1-6, with unresolved D. Germline CDR1 and CDR2: MNHEY and SMNVEV (reference sequence). The V and J ends lost 5 bases and 5 bases respectively, with 10 bases between them. The CDR3 is 14 amino acids. In nucleotides, the CDR3 is TGTGCCAGCAGTGTGGGGATCGATAATTCACCCCTCCACTTT. Residues: CASSVGIDNSPLHF.

This clone has a single count. This chain uses TRBV11-2 with TRBJ2-7, with 8 bases lining up with TRBD2. V dropped 1 base and J dropped 1; count of bases not matched to a gene: 3. In germline, CDR1 is SGHAT, CDR2 FQNNGV. The CDR3 is made up of 15 amino acids. DNA for the CDR3: TGTGCCAGCAGCTTAGTGGCTAGCGGGTCCTACGAGCAGTACTTC. This encodes CASSLVASGSYEQYF.

The chain couples TRBV14 to TRBJ1-1, with D possibly matching TRBD1 (6 bases). The CDR3 runs to 13 residues. CDR1 is SGHDN, CDR2 FVKESK, per germline. Trimming removed 6 bases at V and 1 base at J, with 9 bases between. The CDR3 loop is CASRGQPNTEAFF. CDR3 bases: TGTGCCAGCAGAGGACAGCCGAACACTGAAGCTTTCTTT.

The CDR3 DNA sequence: TGTGCCAGCAGTCCTCCCTTGGGGGGGAGTACTGAAGCTTTCTTT. Its translation: CASSPPLGGSTEAFF. The V gene is TRBV28, the J gene TRBJ1-1, with D perhaps TRBD1 (5 bases). Germline V gene lookup returns CDR1 MDHEN and CDR2 SYDVKM. V lost 5 bases and J lost 5, with 18 bases in between. The CDR3 consists of 15 residues.

The J gene is TRBJ2-5, the V gene TRBV5-6; 7 nucleotides agree with TRBD2. In germline, CDR1 is SGHDT, CDR2 YYEEEE. Trimming cost V 3 bases and J 5 bases; bases outside gene matches: 4. The CDR3 length is 13 residues. The CDR3 coding sequence is TGTGCCAGCAGCTCGGACGGGAGGGAGACCCAGTACTTC. It specifies CASSSDGRETQYF. Supplemented by reference TRBV5-6 and TRBJ2-5, the full variable domain reads DAGVTQSPTHLIKTRGQQVTLRCSPKSGHDTVSWYQQALGQGPQFIFQYYEEEERQRGNFPDRFSGHQFPNYSSELNVNALLLGDSALYLCASSSDGRETQYFGPGTRLLVL.

The CDR3 region is CASSQRDRNYGYTF. For the CDR3, the DNA is TGTGCCAGCAGCCAGCGGGACCGAAACTATGGCTACACCTTC. The rearrangement joins TRBV3-1 (or the pseudogene TRBV3-2) to TRBJ1-2, with a tentative D call TRBD1 (5 bases). Per germline, CDR1 LGHDT and CDR2 YNNKEL (reference sequence). The CDR3 length is 14 residues. The V end lost 3 bases, the J end lost 2 bases, and 10 bases lay between the germline ends.

This chain connects TRBV7-3 to TRBJ2-3; no clear D gene. Trimming stripped 5 bases from V and 2 bases from J, with 14 bases between. This CDR3 comprises 15 residues. Germline V lookup: CDR1 SGHTA, CDR2 FQGTGA. CDR3 DNA sequence: TGTGCCAGCAGCGTCGACGGAACGTCCACAGATACGCAGTATTTT. Encoded protein: CASSVDGTSTDTQYF.

CDR3 sequence: CASSLVSGAGELFF. The CDR3 nucleotides read TGCGCCAGCAGCTTGGTTAGCGGGGCCGGGGAGCTGTTTTTT. The V call is TRBV5-1, the J call TRBJ2-2, with 8 bases fitting TRBD2. The CDR3 runs 14 residues. Per germline, CDR1 SGHRS and CDR2 YFSETQ. V was clipped by 0 bases and J by 6 bases; unmatched bases: 1.

CDR3: CASSNLGGSGNTIYF. In DNA form, the CDR3 reads TGTGCCAGTAGTAATCTTGGCGGCTCTGGAAACACCATATATTTT. V usage is TRBV19 and J usage is TRBJ1-3, with D uncertain. The CDR3 sequence is 15 residues long. Trimming removed 4 bases from V and 0 bases from J, with 10 bases in between. Germline-derived CDR1 and CDR2 are LNHDA and SQIVND (reference sequence).

The gene calls are TRBV3-1 (or the pseudogene TRBV3-2) and TRBJ2-7; 7 bases map to TRBD2. V lost 4 bases, J lost 2 bases, and 5 bases stayed unmatched. The CDR3 runs 14 residues. Looked up from germline, CDR1 is LGHDT and CDR2 is YNNKEL (reference sequence). The CDR3 region has the DNA TGTGCCAGCAGCCCCGGGACTAACACCTACGAGCAGTACTTC. Translation: CASSPGTNTYEQYF.